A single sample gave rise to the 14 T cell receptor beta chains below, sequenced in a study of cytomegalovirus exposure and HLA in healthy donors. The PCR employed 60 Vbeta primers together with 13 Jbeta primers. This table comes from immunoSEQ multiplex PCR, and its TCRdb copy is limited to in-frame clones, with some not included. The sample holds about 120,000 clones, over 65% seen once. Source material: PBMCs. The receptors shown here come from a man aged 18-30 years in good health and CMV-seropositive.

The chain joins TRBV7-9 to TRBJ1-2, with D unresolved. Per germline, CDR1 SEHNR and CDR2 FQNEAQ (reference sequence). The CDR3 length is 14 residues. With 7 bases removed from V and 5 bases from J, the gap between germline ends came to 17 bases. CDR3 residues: CASTPPRQSYGYTF. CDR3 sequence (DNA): TGTGCCAGCACGCCACCTAGGCAGAGTTATGGCTACACCTTC.

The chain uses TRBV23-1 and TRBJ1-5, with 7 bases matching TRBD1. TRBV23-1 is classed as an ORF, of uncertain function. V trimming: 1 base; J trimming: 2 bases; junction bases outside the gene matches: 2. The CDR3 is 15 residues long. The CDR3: CASSQFDRGNQPQHF. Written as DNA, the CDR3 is TGCGCCAGCAGTCAATTCGACAGGGGCAATCAGCCCCAGCATTTT.

CDR3 coding DNA: TGTGCCAGCAGCTTCAGGGAGGGATCCCTCTCCTACGAGCAGTACTTC. Its protein product is CASSFREGSLSYEQYF. This rearrangement joins TRBV11-2 to TRBJ2-7; 7 bases are shared with TRBD2. The CDR3 is 16 residues long. Germline V gene lookup returns CDR1 SGHAT and CDR2 FQNNGV. V lost 3 bases to trimming and J lost 0 bases; unmatched junction nucleotides: 8.

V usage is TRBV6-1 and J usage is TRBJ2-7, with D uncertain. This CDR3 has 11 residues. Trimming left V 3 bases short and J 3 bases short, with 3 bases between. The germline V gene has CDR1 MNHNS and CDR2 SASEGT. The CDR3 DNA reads TGTGCCAGCAGTGATTACTACGAGCAGTACTTC. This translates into CASSDYYEQYF.

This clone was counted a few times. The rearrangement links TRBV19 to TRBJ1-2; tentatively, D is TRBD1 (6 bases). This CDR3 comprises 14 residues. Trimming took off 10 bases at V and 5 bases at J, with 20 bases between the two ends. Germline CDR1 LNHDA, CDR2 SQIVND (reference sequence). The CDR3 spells CATSLGAVDYGYTF. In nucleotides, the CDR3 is TGTGCCACCAGCTTGGGGGCGGTGGATTATGGCTACACCTTC.

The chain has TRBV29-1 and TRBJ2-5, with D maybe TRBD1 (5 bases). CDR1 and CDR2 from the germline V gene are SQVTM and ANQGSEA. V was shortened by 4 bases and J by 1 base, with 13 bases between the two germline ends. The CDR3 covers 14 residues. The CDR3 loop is CSVAGILTQETQYF. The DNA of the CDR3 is TGCAGCGTTGCAGGGATACTGACCCAAGAGACCCAGTACTTC.

The CDR3 spells CASNRGVSDNEQFF. The CDR3 nucleotides read TGTGCCAGCAACCGCGGGGTTTCGGACAATGAGCAGTTCTTC. The gene calls are TRBV7-3 and TRBJ2-1; the D gene is possibly TRBD2 (6 bases). Germline CDR1 SGHTA, CDR2 FQGTGA. The CDR3 has 14 amino acids. V was trimmed by 7 bases and J by 5 bases, leaving 15 bases between them.

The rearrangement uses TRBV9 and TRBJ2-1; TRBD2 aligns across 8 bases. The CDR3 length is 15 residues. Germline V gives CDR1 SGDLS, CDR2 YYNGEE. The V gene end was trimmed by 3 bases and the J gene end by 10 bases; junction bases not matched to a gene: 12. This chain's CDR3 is CASSDERGRLPEQFF. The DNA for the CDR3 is TGTGCCAGCAGCGACGAGCGGGGGCGCCTCCCGGAGCAGTTCTTC.

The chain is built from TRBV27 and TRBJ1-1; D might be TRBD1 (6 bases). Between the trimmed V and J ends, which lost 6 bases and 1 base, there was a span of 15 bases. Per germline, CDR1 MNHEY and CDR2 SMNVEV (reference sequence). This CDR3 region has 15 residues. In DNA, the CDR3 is TGTGCCAGCAGACAGGGCCTAGGGAGGAACACTGAAGCTTTCTTT. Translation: CASRQGLGRNTEAFF.

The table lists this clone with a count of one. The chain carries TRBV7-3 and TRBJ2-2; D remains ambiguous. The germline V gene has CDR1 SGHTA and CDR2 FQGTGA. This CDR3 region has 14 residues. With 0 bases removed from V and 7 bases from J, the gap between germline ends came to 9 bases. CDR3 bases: TGTGCCAGCAGCTTAACGTATGGTAGCGGGGAGCTGTTTTTT. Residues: CASSLTYGSGELFF.

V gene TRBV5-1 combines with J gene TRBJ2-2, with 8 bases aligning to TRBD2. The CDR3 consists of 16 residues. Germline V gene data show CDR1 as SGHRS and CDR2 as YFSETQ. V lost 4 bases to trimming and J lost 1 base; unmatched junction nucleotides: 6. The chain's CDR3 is CASSPLAGLNTGELFF. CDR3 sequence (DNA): TGCGCCAGCAGCCCTCTAGCGGGTCTGAACACCGGGGAGCTGTTTTTT.

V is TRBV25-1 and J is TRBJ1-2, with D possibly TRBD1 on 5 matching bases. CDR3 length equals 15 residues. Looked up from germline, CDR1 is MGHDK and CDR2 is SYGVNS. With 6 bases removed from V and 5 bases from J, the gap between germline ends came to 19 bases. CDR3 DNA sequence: TGTGCCAGCAGCCCACCCGGAAGGGGAACATATGGCTACACCTTC. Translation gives CASSPPGRGTYGYTF.

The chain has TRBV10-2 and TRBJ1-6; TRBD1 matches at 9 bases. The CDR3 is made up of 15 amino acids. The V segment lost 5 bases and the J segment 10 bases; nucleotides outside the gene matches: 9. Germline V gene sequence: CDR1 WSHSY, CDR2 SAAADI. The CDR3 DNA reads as TGCGCCAGCAGTATGTTTGGGACAGGGCGATCACCCCTCCACTTT. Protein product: CASSMFGTGRSPLHF.

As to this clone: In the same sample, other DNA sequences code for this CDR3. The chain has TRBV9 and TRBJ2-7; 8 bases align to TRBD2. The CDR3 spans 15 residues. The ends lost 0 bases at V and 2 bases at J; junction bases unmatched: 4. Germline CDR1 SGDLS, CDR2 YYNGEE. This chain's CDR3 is CASSVDTGGAYEQYF. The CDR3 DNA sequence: TGTGCCAGCAGCGTAGATACGGGGGGGGCCTACGAGCAGTACTTC.